Listed below are T cell receptor beta chains from one sample, sequenced in a study of T cell repertoires in cytomegalovirus infection. TCRdb fed the reads into MiXCR, producing one record per CDR3 protein. The profile shows 200,000 or so distinct CDR3 sequences, 15% to 20% of them singletons. Sequencing was done on a sample of PBMCs. The receptor source for this set is a human donor in good health (CMV status not recorded). Some clones in this sample may be carry-over from other donors' samples. Each CDR3 is given with its conserved first and last residue. A D gene is named only where the DNA matches it firmly. The size field is filled for only some rows; it gives once, few, many or a size class.

>TRBJ2-1|TRBV7-2|NA|TRBD2
CASSHYGTSTRNEQFF
TGTGCCAGCAGCCACTACGGGACTAGTACGAGAAATGAGCAGTTCTTC
>TRBJ2-1|TRBV7-2|many|NA
CASSLRTDNEQFF
TGTGCCAGCAGCTTAAGAACAGACAATGAGCAGTTCTTC
>TRBJ1-5|TRBV19|NA|NA
CSSSMHPGPASGNRPQHF
TGTTCCAGTAGTATGCATCCAGGGCCCGCGTCCGGCAATCGGCCCCAGCATTTT
>TRBJ2-5|TRBV20-1|few|NA
CSAGVGETQYF
TGCAGTGCCGGGGTCGGGGAGACCCAGTACTTC
>TRBJ2-2|TRBV11-2|NA|TRBD1
CASSRTGYPGELFF
TGTGCCAGCAGCCGGACAGGGTATCCCGGGGAGCTGTTTTTT
>TRBJ2-2|TRBV7-9|NA|NA
CAGSTRLDHRPGELFF
TGTGCCGGCAGCACGCGACTAGACCACCGCCCCGGGGAGCTGTTTTTT
>TRBJ1-5|TRBV19|many|NA
CASNDRSNQPQHF
TGTGCCAGTAATGACAGGAGCAATCAGCCCCAGCATTTT
>TRBJ2-7|TRBV2|NA|TRBD1
CASRGTVYEQYF
TGTGCCAGCAGGGGGACAGTATACGAGCAGTACTTC
>TRBJ2-7|TRBV7-2|many|NA
CASSSRGGYEQYF
TGTGCCAGCAGCTCTAGGGGGGGATACGAGCAGTACTTC
>TRBJ2-2|TRBV7-2|many|NA
CASSIEGAGELFF
TGTGCCAGCAGCATAGAGGGCGCCGGGGAGCTGTTTTTT
>TRBJ2-5|TRBV25-1|many|NA
CASSVGETQYF
TGTGCCAGCAGCGTCGGGGAGACCCAGTACTTC
>TRBJ2-1|TRBV5-6|NA|NA
CASSFLTTPLSDEQFF
TGTGCCAGCAGCTTTCTGACTACCCCCCTGAGCGATGAGCAGTTCTTC
>TRBJ1-1|TRBV7-9|many|NA
CASSLSPHQWVMNTEAFF
TGTGCCAGCAGCTTAAGTCCCCATCAATGGGTCATGAACACTGAAGCTTTCTTT
>TRBJ2-7|TRBV7-2|many|NA
CASSLGQNREQYF
TGTGCCAGCAGCCTAGGACAGAATCGCGAGCAGTACTTC
>TRBJ1-1|TRBV18|NA|TRBD1
CASSPGQAGTEAFF
TGTGCCAGCTCACCAGGACAGGCGGGCACTGAAGCTTTCTTT
>TRBJ2-7|TRBV10-2|NA|NA
CASSRGTEQYF
TGCGCCAGCAGTAGAGGGACGGAGCAGTACTTC